The 13 T cell receptor beta chains in this list originate from one sample, sequenced in a study of spatial heterogeneity in lung cancer (dated by TCRdb to between 2019 and 2020). The time point label here, explained by the study, means: sample taken at primary tumor resection. Whole RNA extracted from tumor and nontumor lung tissue, or from cryopreserved PBMC samples, was used for TCR sequencing without cell sorting. Library generation was performed with 5' RACE. The instrument was a NextSeq 500. TCRdb handled the public reads itself, with Q25 trimming in fastp and clone calling in MiXCR, and kept productive beta chains. Identical CDR3 proteins give one entry, which carries the most common genes and DNA. The sample data list about 6,900 distinct CDR3 sequences, and about 3.9% of these were observed just once. In total, the top ten clones hold 20% to 30% of the sample. The specimen was normal lung tissue next to the tumor, collected at surgery. These receptors were collected from a female donor with early-stage non-small cell lung cancer.

In its sample, this clonotype is medium-sized. The chain links TRBV7-2 to TRBJ2-1; tentatively, D is TRBD2 (5 bases). The CDR3 sequence is 14 residues long. Germline CDR1 is SGHTA and CDR2 is FQGNSA. Trimming stripped 5 bases from V and 3 bases from J, with 11 bases between. The CDR3 DNA reads TGTGCCAGCAGCCAAACTAGAATCTACAATGAGCAGTTCTTC. Translation: CASSQTRIYNEQFF.

Judged by abundance, this clonotype is medium-sized. The V and J genes are TRBV5-5 and TRBJ2-7, with D maybe TRBD1 (5 bases). CDR3 size: 13 residues. In germline, CDR1 is SGHKS, CDR2 YYEKEE (reference sequence). The V end lost 4 bases, the J end lost 2 bases, and 10 bases lay between the germline ends. The CDR3 nucleotides are TGTGCCAGCAGCCCGACAGCCACCTACGAGCAGTACTTC. It specifies CASSPTATYEQYF.

At least ten counts were recorded for this clonotype. This rearrangement joins TRBV27 to TRBJ2-5, with 14 bases identical to TRBD2. CDR1 is MNHEY and CDR2 is SMNVEV in the germline V gene (reference sequence). The CDR3 has 17 residues. The V segment lost 7 bases and the J segment 4 bases; nucleotides outside the gene matches: 11. CDR3 DNA: TGTGCCAGCAATCGACTAGCGGGGGGGGGAAACCGAGAGACCCAGTACTTC. Its protein product is CASNRLAGGGNRETQYF.

This clonotype has ten or more counts. The rearrangement uses TRBV5-5 and TRBJ1-1, with no clear D. CDR1 is SGHKS and CDR2 is YYEKEE in the germline V gene (reference sequence). The CDR3 consists of 13 residues. Between the trimmed V and J ends, which lost 0 bases and 1 base, there was a span of 4 bases. The CDR3 loop is CASSLDTNTEAFF. In DNA form, the CDR3 reads TGTGCCAGCAGCTTGGACACGAACACTGAAGCTTTCTTT.

By share, this clonotype counts as medium-sized. The V gene is TRBV29-1, the J gene TRBJ2-3; TRBD2 aligns across 12 bases. Per the germline V gene, CDR1 is SQVTM and CDR2 is ANQGSEA. J gave up 6 bases and V 6 bases, and 10 bases lay outside the gene matches. CDR3 length: 15 amino acids. The chain's CDR3 is CSVGLAGGPLDTQYF. DNA of the CDR3: TGCAGCGTGGGCCTAGCGGGGGGGCCCCTTGATACGCAGTATTTT.

This clonotype was picked up many times. The chain is built from TRBV20-1 and TRBJ2-7; perhaps TRBD2 as D (5 bases). Germline CDR1 DFQATT, CDR2 SNEGSKA (reference sequence). The CDR3 consists of 13 residues. Trimming took off 3 bases at V and 3 bases at J, with 12 bases between the two ends. The CDR3 coding sequence is TGCAGTGCTAGGGACCTCGGGGACTACGAGCAGTACTTC. This gives the protein CSARDLGDYEQYF.

This clonotype is judged medium-sized. The chain has TRBV14 and TRBJ2-7; 7 bases map to TRBD1. The CDR3 extends over 15 amino acids. Germline-derived CDR1 and CDR2 are SGHDN and FVKESK. With 4 bases clipped from V and 6 bases from J, the junction kept 12 bases outside the gene matches. The CDR3 nucleotides read TGTGCCAGCAGCCTTCTCACAGGGGATTTCGCCGAGCAGTACTTC. It yields the protein CASSLLTGDFAEQYF.

This clonotype was detected ten times or more. This chain uses TRBV20-1 with TRBJ2-4; no clear D gene. The V gene lost 0 bases and the J gene lost 6 bases, with 9 bases spanning the gap. CDR1 is DFQATT, CDR2 SNEGSKA, per germline (reference sequence). The CDR3 contains 13 residues. The CDR3 sequence is CSARDSTSNIQYF. The CDR3 region has the DNA TGCAGTGCTAGAGATTCGACGTCAAACATTCAGTACTTC.

This clonotype is medium-sized. The chain uses TRBV29-1 and TRBJ2-7; 12 bases line up with TRBD1. The CDR3 spans 14 residues. The germline gives CDR1 SQVTM, CDR2 ANQGSEA. The junction had 8 bases not matched to a gene; V was cut back by 4 bases and J by 7 bases. The CDR3 reads CSVGAGTGGPEQYF. The CDR3 bases are TGCAGCGTTGGGGCCGGGACAGGGGGCCCGGAGCAGTACTTC.

This clonotype was counted ten times or more. This chain connects TRBV2 to TRBJ2-7; TRBD1 might be the D (6 bases). The CDR3 contains 12 residues. V gave up 6 bases and J gave up 0 bases, with 6 bases separating them. The germline V gene encodes CDR1 SNHLY and CDR2 FYNNEI. The CDR3 coding sequence is TGTGCCAGCAGGGACAGCTCCTACGAGCAGTACTTC. Amino acid sequence: CASRDSSYEQYF.

Many counts were recorded for this clonotype. The chain joins TRBV7-3 to TRBJ2-2; no firm D call. From germline, CDR1 is SGHTA and CDR2 FQGTGA. V dropped 5 bases and J dropped 5 bases, with 9 bases sitting between them. CDR3 size: 13 residues. CDR3 nucleotide sequence: TGTGCCAGCAGCCAGGCTGGGACCGGGGAGCTGTTTTTT. Translating it yields CASSQAGTGELFF. The complete variable domain, with remaining parts taken from reference TRBV7-3 and TRBJ2-2, reads GAGVSQTPSNKVTEKGKYVELRCDPISGHTALYWYRQSLGQGPEFLIYFQGTGAADDSGLPNDRFFAVRPEGSVSTLKIQRTERGDSAVYLCASSQAGTGELFFGEGSRLTVL.

This clonotype was observed many times. The chain is built from TRBV5-1 and TRBJ1-1, with TRBD1 matching 8 bases. Germline loops: CDR1 SGHRS, CDR2 YFSETQ. This CDR3 is built from 14 residues. The junction had 9 bases not matched to a gene; V was cut back by 4 bases and J by 7 bases. For the CDR3, the DNA is TGCGCCAGCAGCCCGGGACAGGAAAAGGGTGAAGCTTTCTTT. It is translated as CASSPGQEKGEAFF.

In this sample, this clonotype turned up many times. V gene TRBV2 combines with J gene TRBJ2-7, with D unresolved. Germline V gene lookup returns CDR1 SNHLY and CDR2 FYNNEI. Trimming removed 3 bases at V and 3 bases at J, with 0 bases between. The CDR3 totals 10 residues. DNA of the CDR3: TGTGCCAGCAGTGACTACGAGCAGTACTTC. It encodes CASSDYEQYF.